The 13 T cell receptor beta chains listed next were all sequenced from one sample in a study of control samples from healthy donors and cancer patients. Only in-frame clones appear in the TCRdb table, and some are missing; sequencing was by immunoSEQ multiplex PCR. Among some 200,000 clones, over 85% were seen once, and the ten largest hold more than 1.1%. The sequenced sample was blood. All receptors come from a young man in good health.

The genes are TRBV3-1 (or the pseudogene TRBV3-2) and TRBJ1-1, with a tentative D call TRBD1 (5 bases). The CDR3 length is 16 residues. V was shortened by 7 bases and J by 3 bases, with 21 bases between the two germline ends. Germline loops: CDR1 LGHDT, CDR2 YNNKEL (reference sequence). CDR3 sequence: CASISSIGGRDTEAFF. DNA of the CDR3: TGTGCCAGCATCTCAAGTATTGGGGGACGAGACACTGAAGCTTTCTTT.

The chain links TRBV5-1 to TRBJ1-3; no definite D call. The CDR3 totals 13 residues. Germline CDR1 SGHRS, CDR2 YFSETQ. Trimming left V 0 bases short and J 8 bases short, with 9 bases between. In DNA form, the CDR3 reads TGCGCCAGCAGCTTGGGGCAGCGGGACACCATATATTTT. It translates to CASSLGQRDTIYF.

This clone has only one observation. The chain couples TRBV6-5 to TRBJ2-7; D might be TRBD2 (6 bases). CDR1 MNHEY and CDR2 SVGAGI come from the germline V gene. Trimming took 5 bases from V and 6 from J, leaving 11 bases between them. This CDR3 is 12 amino acids long. The CDR3 sequence: CASSPRGSEQYF. DNA of the CDR3: TGTGCCAGCAGTCCCCGGGGGAGCGAGCAGTACTTC.

The CDR3 DNA reads as TGTGCTAGTGGTTTGGGGGGGTCCTACACAGATACGCAGTATTTT. Translated: CASGLGGSYTDTQYF. The gene calls are TRBV12-5 and TRBJ2-3; the D gene could be TRBD1 or TRBD2 (5 bases each). The CDR3 runs to 15 residues. V lost 1 base to trimming and J lost 2 bases, with 10 bases between them. Germline CDR1 reads LGHNT; CDR2 reads FRNRAP.

This rearrangement joins TRBV9 to TRBJ1-6; TRBD1 matches 7 bases. Trimming removed 1 base from V and 10 bases from J; junction bases left unmatched: 5. CDR1 SGDLS and CDR2 YYNGEE come from the germline V gene. CDR3 size: 14 residues. Written as DNA, the CDR3 is TGTGCCAGCAGCGTAACAGGGGAGGAATCACCCCTCCACTTT. It specifies CASSVTGEESPLHF. Complete variable domain (other parts from reference TRBV9 and TRBJ1-6): DSGVTQTPKHLITATGQRVTLRCSPRSGDLSVYWYQQSLDQGLQFLIQYYNGEERAKGNILERFSAQQFPDLHSELNLSSLELGDSALYFCASSVTGEESPLHFGNGTRLTVT.

The chain joins TRBV27 to TRBJ2-2; 9 bases map to TRBD2. V lost 6 bases to trimming and J lost 6 bases; unmatched junction nucleotides: 11. CDR1 is MNHEY and CDR2 is SMNVEV in the germline V gene (reference sequence). The CDR3 extends over 16 amino acids. The CDR3 here is CASRTILRGGSGELFF. CDR3 sequence (DNA): TGTGCCAGCAGAACTATCTTGCGGGGGGGATCCGGGGAGCTGTTTTTT.

The DNA for the CDR3 is TGTGCCAGCAGTGACTCGCGGGACAGTTTTTCCTCACCCCTCCACTTT. Translation gives CASSDSRDSFSSPLHF. The chain joins TRBV25-1 to TRBJ1-6; TRBD1 matches 7 bases. The length of the CDR3 is 16 residues. V lost 3 bases, J lost 10 bases, and 12 bases stayed unmatched. Germline loops: CDR1 MGHDK, CDR2 SYGVNS.

This clone was found once. The chain couples TRBV29-1 to TRBJ1-1; D is uncertain. V gave up 4 bases and J gave up 4 bases, with 4 bases separating them. This CDR3 comprises 10 residues. Per germline, CDR1 SQVTM and CDR2 ANQGSEA. In DNA, the CDR3 is TGCAGCGTTGGTCTCACTGAAGCTTTCTTT. Amino acids: CSVGLTEAFF.

This sequence joins TRBV3-1 (or the pseudogene TRBV3-2) and TRBJ1-2; D not resolved. This CDR3 region has 10 residues. The V and J ends lost 4 bases and 4 bases respectively, with 1 base between them. Germline CDR1 LGHDT, CDR2 YNNKEL (reference sequence). The DNA for the CDR3 is TGTGCCAGCAGCCCCTATGGCTACACCTTC. This encodes CASSPYGYTF.

V gene TRBV12-5 combines with J gene TRBJ2-7; the match to TRBD2 covers 14 bases. V lost 1 base to trimming and J lost 3 bases; unmatched junction nucleotides: 2. The CDR3 has 16 amino acids. Per the germline V gene, CDR1 is LGHNT and CDR2 is FRNRAP. CDR3 nucleotides: TGTGCTAGTGGTTTGGGAGGGACTAGCGGGGGCTACGAGCAGTACTTC. Protein product: CASGLGGTSGGYEQYF.

This chain links TRBV3-1 (or the pseudogene TRBV3-2) with TRBJ1-2; D is ambiguous. Trimming left V 1 base short and J 0 bases short, with 9 bases between. The CDR3 runs to 15 residues. CDR1 is LGHDT and CDR2 is YNNKEL in the germline V gene (reference sequence). CDR3: CASSQGVGANYGYTF. The CDR3, as DNA: TGTGCCAGCAGCCAAGGTGTGGGAGCTAACTATGGCTACACCTTC.

This clone has just one count. J is TRBJ2-3 and V is TRBV6-1; a weak D match, TRBD1 (6 bases). This CDR3 spans 19 amino acids. Germline lookup yields CDR1 MNHNS and CDR2 SASEGT. V shed 4 bases and J shed 0 bases, with 23 bases lying between them. The CDR3 here is CASSVPRGAVHSSTDTQYF. The DNA for the CDR3 is TGTGCCAGCAGTGTTCCCAGGGGCGCCGTACACTCTAGCACAGATACGCAGTATTTT.

The chain employs TRBV24-1 and TRBJ2-1; D may match TRBD1 or TRBD2 (6 bases each). The V end lost 3 bases, the J end lost 7 bases, and 18 bases lay between the germline ends. Germline assignment: CDR1 KGHDR and CDR2 SFDVKD. This CDR3 is 16 amino acids long. Written as DNA, the CDR3 is TGTGCCACCAGTGATCCCTCCGGGGGCCGGGGAAATGAGCAGTTCTTC. Translated: CATSDPSGGRGNEQFF.